This T cell receptor (beta chain) was identified in a study of metastatic and nonmetastatic thyroid tumors. Findings and caveats of the study: Reported TCR beta diversity, measured in blood and tumor, was significantly higher for malignant thyroid tumors than for benign nodules.

In the original processing: The authors used CDR3 differences across clinicopathological groups to build a distant-metastasis classifier for papillary thyroid cancer. TCRdb reanalyzed the PCR reads via MiXCR. The V and J calls follow TCRdb's processing rather than the paper's. The sample has around 50,000 clones, under 30% seen once. Germline V gene lookup returns CDR1 SGHTA and CDR2 FQGNSA. This CDR3 has 14 residues. V was cut by 2 bases and J by 2 bases, with 9 bases left in between. As for this clone: Its antigen remains unknown.

None of the patients had undergone any treatment ahead of thyroid surgery. The chain uses TRBV7-2 and TRBJ1-2, with a possible D match to TRBD1 (6 bases). The receptor was isolated from a female donor with papillary thyroid cancer or a benign thyroid nodule (not recorded which). Some clones in this sample may be carry-over from other donors' samples. The sequenced sample consisted of blood. This chain's CDR3 is CASSLSTGNYGYTF. As DNA, the CDR3 is TGTGCCAGCAGCTTATCTACAGGGAACTATGGCTACACCTTC.